This TCR beta chain was sequenced for a study of blood T cell repertoires in COVID-19 (dated by TCRdb to 2019 to 2021). In terms of the full investigation: Samples from collaborators originated in the United States, Italy and Spain and spanned both the acute and convalescent phases of COVID-19. The material from the prospective study consisted of cDNA or gDNA derived from T cells, B-cell-depleted T cells, or PBMCs. Subjects who had been exposed to COVID-19, were actively infected with it, or had recovered from it provided the deeply sampled blood TCRbeta repertoires that made up the dataset. The repertoires were released in a freely available public database intended as a resource for research on the immune response to SARS-CoV-2. The samples were drawn from the first 160 participants of the ongoing ImmuneRACE study and from 1,200 or so subjects provided by 6 global collaborators. A de-identified subject ID, COVID-19 status, age in years and sex were almost always included in the sample metadata. Where available, HLA class I and class II types were obtained from metadata supplied by the sample provider rather than from assay-based typing.

Collaborating institutions collected whole blood in K2EDTA tubes following their own protocols. For TCRbeta analysis, collaborators shipped samples as frozen whole blood, isolated PBMCs, or DNA extracted from either of those sample types. Beyond this particular receptor, the publication reports: The quantity of clinical and demographic metadata differed by source and by participant and was supplied without curation.

TCRbeta CDR3 regions were amplified from genomic DNA using the immunoSEQ Assay, a bias-controlled multiplex PCR. In the paper's pipeline: The number of nucleated cells in each sample was estimated by amplification of reference gene primers within the assay. To quantify the absolute abundance of each unique TCRbeta CDR3 rearrangement, sequence reads were collapsed and filtered. For each sample, productive Simpson clonality was calculated as the square root of Simpson's diversity index across productive rearrangements. Not all clones reach the TCRdb copy of this immuneACCESS table, which keeps in-frame sequences only. Checked studies attribute under half of the gap to unresolved V genes and leave the rest unexplained. V, J and clone size derive from that table, while D and trimming were established from the DNA sequence. The table for this sample lists under 95,000 clones; 83% of them were counted only once. The ten largest account for roughly 30% of the sample.

Compared with germline, V lacks 3 bases and J lacks 3 bases; bases without a gene match: 6. From cysteine to phenylalanine, the CDR3 is 16 amino acids long. CDR3 DNA is the only sequence kept; it has 48 bases, read in frame from the first base. The germline V gene yields LGHNA for CDR1 and YSLEER for CDR2. Worth noting for this clone: Its antigen remains undetermined. No base quality information exists; no much larger clone differs at one position.

The TCR was taken from an elderly woman with acute or convalescent COVID-19. The receptor chain draws on TRBV4-3 and TRBJ2-7, and 12 bases in between align with TRBD2. Sequences were obtained from peripheral blood. The sequenced DNA: TGCGCCAGCAGCCAGGACACTAGCGGGAGGCTCTACGAGCAGTACTTC. It is translated as CASSQDTSGRLYEQYF.